These T cell receptor beta chains were read from a single sample in a study of T cells after yellow fever vaccination. TCRdb ran MiXCR on the 5' RACE reads and lists one entry per CDR3 protein. The profile covers over 300,000 distinct CDR3 sequences, with 6.8% appearing a single time and 15% to 20% taken by the ten largest. Sample: PBMCs, taken 45 days after the first yellow fever vaccination. Source of these receptors: a man younger than 30 who received the YFV17D yellow fever vaccine. Each CDR3 is given with its conserved first and last residue. The D gene is left open where the match is weak. Only part of the rows carry a size: once, few, many, or a class if the clone is expanded.

v_gene: TRBV7-2
abundance: -
d_gene: TRBD1
j_gene: TRBJ2-5
CDR3nt: TGTGCCAGCAGCTTAGATATGCAGGGGGCGCAGACCCAGTACTTC
CDR3aa: CASSLDMQGAQTQYF

v_gene: TRBV5-5
abundance: few
d_gene: -
j_gene: TRBJ2-5
CDR3nt: TGTGCCAGCAGCGCGAGTCAAGAGACCCAGTACTTC
CDR3aa: CASSASQETQYF

v_gene: TRBV4-1
abundance: -
d_gene: TRBD2
j_gene: TRBJ2-5
CDR3nt: TGCGCCAGCAGCCCCGGCCCGCTAGCGGGGTTACAAGAGACCCAGTACTTC
CDR3aa: CASSPGPLAGLQETQYF

v_gene: TRBV7-3
abundance: few
d_gene: TRBD2
j_gene: TRBJ2-3
CDR3nt: TGTGCCAGCAGCGGACGACCTAGCGGGGGGTGGTCCGACACAGATACGCAGTATTTT
CDR3aa: CASSGRPSGGWSDTDTQYF

v_gene: TRBV25-1
abundance: few
d_gene: TRBD1
j_gene: TRBJ2-3
CDR3nt: TGTGCCAGCAGTGAACCACAGGGGCTGCACTGGGATACGCAGTATTTT
CDR3aa: CASSEPQGLHWDTQYF

v_gene: TRBV11-2
abundance: few
d_gene: TRBD2
j_gene: TRBJ2-3
CDR3nt: TGTGCCAGCAGCACCCCCCTAAGCGGGGGGTATACAGATACGCAGTATTTT
CDR3aa: CASSTPLSGGYTDTQYF

v_gene: TRBV5-5
abundance: -
d_gene: TRBD1
j_gene: TRBJ2-2
CDR3nt: TGTGCCAGCAGCTTCACTGGGACAGTTGTAGCCGGGGAGCTGTTTTTT
CDR3aa: CASSFTGTVVAGELFF

v_gene: TRBV12-3/TRBV12-4
abundance: few
d_gene: TRBD1
j_gene: TRBJ1-4
CDR3nt: TGTGCCAGCAGACCCCGGGACAGGGGGCTTGCAACTAATGAAAAACTGTTTTTT
CDR3aa: CASRPRDRGLATNEKLFF

v_gene: TRBV15
abundance: few
d_gene: -
j_gene: TRBJ1-1
CDR3nt: TGTGCCACCCGCCGGCAGGCGGGGAACACTGAAGCTTTCTTT
CDR3aa: CATRRQAGNTEAFF

v_gene: TRBV12-3/TRBV12-4
abundance: many
d_gene: -
j_gene: TRBJ2-5
CDR3nt: TGTGCCAGCAGTTCGGGGGTTTTGGTGGAGACCCAGTACTTC
CDR3aa: CASSSGVLVETQYF

v_gene: TRBV12-3/TRBV12-4
abundance: few
d_gene: -
j_gene: TRBJ2-3
CDR3nt: TGTGCCAGCAGTCCTACGGGTCAGGGGGATACGCAGTATTTT
CDR3aa: CASSPTGQGDTQYF

v_gene: TRBV7-8
abundance: -
d_gene: -
j_gene: TRBJ1-1
CDR3nt: TGTGCCAGCAGCTTTTCAGGTGTTGGTACTGAAGCTTTCTTT
CDR3aa: CASSFSGVGTEAFF

v_gene: TRBV28
abundance: many
d_gene: TRBD1
j_gene: TRBJ2-1
CDR3nt: TGTGCCAGCAGCTCCCGGGCAGGGGGCTACAATGAGCAGTTCTTC
CDR3aa: CASSSRAGGYNEQFF

v_gene: TRBV5-1
abundance: few
d_gene: -
j_gene: TRBJ1-1
CDR3nt: TGCGCCAGCAGAGAGGGTGTCGGTGAAGCTTTCTTT
CDR3aa: CASREGVGEAFF

v_gene: TRBV2
abundance: many
d_gene: -
j_gene: TRBJ2-5
CDR3nt: TGTGCCAGCAGCCGTGGACTTTCAGAGACCCAGTACTTC
CDR3aa: CASSRGLSETQYF

v_gene: TRBV20-1
abundance: few
d_gene: -
j_gene: TRBJ1-5
CDR3nt: TGCAGTGCTAGAGATGGTTCCGGGTCCAATCAGCCCCAGCATTTT
CDR3aa: CSARDGSGSNQPQHF

v_gene: TRBV20-1
abundance: many
d_gene: TRBD2
j_gene: TRBJ2-6
CDR3nt: TGCAGTGCAGGGGGGACTAGCGGGGGGGAGTCTGGGGCCAACGTCCTGACTTTC
CDR3aa: CSAGGTSGGESGANVLTF

v_gene: TRBV20-1
abundance: few
d_gene: -
j_gene: TRBJ2-1
CDR3nt: TGCAGTGCTAGTATTGGGAATAGCGGATACAATGAGCAGTTCTTC
CDR3aa: CSASIGNSGYNEQFF

v_gene: TRBV5-6
abundance: many
d_gene: -
j_gene: TRBJ1-2
CDR3nt: TGTGCCAGCATCGCGAGGACGGCCTGGGGTTATGGCTACACCTTC
CDR3aa: CASIARTAWGYGYTF

v_gene: TRBV7-6
abundance: few
d_gene: TRBD2
j_gene: TRBJ2-1
CDR3nt: TGTGCCAGCAGCTTAGGCGGGGGGTTAGGTAATGAGCAGTTCTTC
CDR3aa: CASSLGGGLGNEQFF

v_gene: TRBV29-1
abundance: -
d_gene: TRBD1
j_gene: TRBJ1-2
CDR3nt: TGCAGCGTTGTGGGACAGGGGGATGGCTACACCTTC
CDR3aa: CSVVGQGDGYTF

v_gene: TRBV28
abundance: few
d_gene: -
j_gene: TRBJ2-2
CDR3nt: TGTGCCAGCAGTTTATGGGGGGGAATGTCCGGGGAGCTGTTTTTT
CDR3aa: CASSLWGGMSGELFF

v_gene: TRBV20-1
abundance: -
d_gene: -
j_gene: TRBJ2-1
CDR3nt: TGCAGTGCTAGAGCGTGGGGCGCGAGCTCCTACAATGAGCAGTTCTTC
CDR3aa: CSARAWGASSYNEQFF

v_gene: TRBV7-9
abundance: many
d_gene: TRBD1
j_gene: TRBJ2-7
CDR3nt: TGTGCCAGCAGCTTGACAGGGGGCGGTTCGTCATCCGAGCAGTACTTC
CDR3aa: CASSLTGGGSSSEQYF

v_gene: TRBV7-8
abundance: -
d_gene: TRBD2
j_gene: TRBJ2-3
CDR3nt: TGTGCCAGCAGCTTATTTGCGGGGGTCGTCTCCGGCACAGATACGCAGTATTTT
CDR3aa: CASSLFAGVVSGTDTQYF

v_gene: TRBV6-2/TRBV6-3
abundance: few
d_gene: TRBD2
j_gene: TRBJ2-1
CDR3nt: TGTGCCAGCAGCTTAGCGGGACCTGCCGGGTTCTTC
CDR3aa: CASSLAGPAGFF

v_gene: TRBV5-6
abundance: many
d_gene: -
j_gene: TRBJ2-1
CDR3nt: TGTGCCAGCGGGAACTACAATGAGCAGTTCTTC
CDR3aa: CASGNYNEQFF

v_gene: TRBV7-3
abundance: few
d_gene: -
j_gene: TRBJ2-2
CDR3nt: TGTGCCAGCAGCCCTGAGGCTATGGTCGGCGGGGAGCTGTTTTTT
CDR3aa: CASSPEAMVGGELFF

v_gene: TRBV20-1
abundance: few
d_gene: TRBD1
j_gene: TRBJ2-5
CDR3nt: TGCAGTGCACGGGGACAGGGGACAGAGACCCAGTACTTC
CDR3aa: CSARGQGTETQYF

v_gene: TRBV20-1
abundance: few
d_gene: TRBD1
j_gene: TRBJ1-6
CDR3nt: TGCAGTGTCCGGGACAGCTATAATTCACCCCTCCACTTT
CDR3aa: CSVRDSYNSPLHF

v_gene: TRBV9
abundance: -
d_gene: -
j_gene: TRBJ1-3
CDR3nt: TGTGCCAGCAGCCGACAGGATGCGGGAAACACCATATATTTT
CDR3aa: CASSRQDAGNTIYF

v_gene: TRBV11-1
abundance: -
d_gene: TRBD1
j_gene: TRBJ1-2
CDR3nt: TGTGCTGTAACCCCCGGGACAGGGTCCACCTTGGACGATGGCTACACCTTC
CDR3aa: CAVTPGTGSTLDDGYTF

v_gene: TRBV5-1
abundance: many
d_gene: TRBD2
j_gene: TRBJ2-2
CDR3nt: TGCGCCAGCAGCCCAGCGGGGGCCGGCGTAGCCGGGGAGCTGTTTTTT
CDR3aa: CASSPAGAGVAGELFF

v_gene: TRBV7-9
abundance: -
d_gene: TRBD1
j_gene: TRBJ1-1
CDR3nt: TGTGCCAGCAGCGTACAGGGGGAATTCACTGAAGCTTTCTTT
CDR3aa: CASSVQGEFTEAFF

v_gene: TRBV20-1
abundance: -
d_gene: TRBD1
j_gene: TRBJ1-6
CDR3nt: TGCAGTGCAAACCCGGGACAGGGTATTTCACCCCTCCACTTT
CDR3aa: CSANPGQGISPLHF

v_gene: TRBV5-1
abundance: few
d_gene: TRBD1
j_gene: TRBJ2-7
CDR3nt: TGCGCCAGCAGCTTGGGGACAGGGTGGCCCGAGCAGTACTTC
CDR3aa: CASSLGTGWPEQYF

v_gene: TRBV4-3
abundance: few
d_gene: TRBD1
j_gene: TRBJ2-7
CDR3nt: TGCGCCAGCAGCCAAGACTGGCAGGGGGCCTACGAGCAGTACTTC
CDR3aa: CASSQDWQGAYEQYF

v_gene: TRBV20-1
abundance: few
d_gene: -
j_gene: TRBJ1-2
CDR3nt: TGCAGTGCTAGTAACCCCCTTGGCGGCCCAACTGGAGGTGGCTACACCTTC
CDR3aa: CSASNPLGGPTGGGYTF

v_gene: TRBV4-3
abundance: -
d_gene: TRBD2
j_gene: TRBJ2-5
CDR3nt: TGCGCCAGCAGCCAAGACTCCGCTAGCGGGGAGACCCAGTACTTC
CDR3aa: CASSQDSASGETQYF

v_gene: TRBV10-2
abundance: few
d_gene: -
j_gene: TRBJ1-5
CDR3nt: TGCGCCAGCAGTTGGGGGGTCAGCAATCAGCCCCAGCATTTT
CDR3aa: CASSWGVSNQPQHF

v_gene: TRBV19
abundance: -
d_gene: -
j_gene: TRBJ1-5
CDR3nt: TGTGCCAGTGAATCTCAGGGATTTGGCAATCAGCCCCAGCATTTT
CDR3aa: CASESQGFGNQPQHF

v_gene: TRBV7-2
abundance: few
d_gene: -
j_gene: TRBJ2-2
CDR3nt: TGTGCCAGCAGCTTAGTTGGTAGCGGCGCCGGGGAGCTGTTTTTT
CDR3aa: CASSLVGSGAGELFF

v_gene: TRBV10-3
abundance: few
d_gene: TRBD2
j_gene: TRBJ2-7
CDR3nt: TGTGCCATCAGGAGGACTAGCGGGGGGGTTAGCTCCTACGAGCAGTACTTC
CDR3aa: CAIRRTSGGVSSYEQYF

v_gene: TRBV7-2
abundance: -
d_gene: -
j_gene: TRBJ1-4
CDR3nt: TGTGCCAGCAGCTTACCAGGGCGAGAAAAACTGTTTTTT
CDR3aa: CASSLPGREKLFF

v_gene: TRBV7-2
abundance: many
d_gene: -
j_gene: TRBJ1-4
CDR3nt: TGTGCCAGCAGAGTCAGCAATAATGAAAAACTGTTTTTT
CDR3aa: CASRVSNNEKLFF

v_gene: TRBV12-3/TRBV12-4
abundance: few
d_gene: TRBD1
j_gene: TRBJ1-1
CDR3nt: TGTGCCAGCAGGCCAGGGGGCACTTCCCCGAACACTGAAGCTTTCTTT
CDR3aa: CASRPGGTSPNTEAFF

v_gene: TRBV5-8
abundance: -
d_gene: -
j_gene: TRBJ1-2
CDR3nt: TGTGCCAGCAGCCGAGACAGAACTAACTATGGCTACACCTTC
CDR3aa: CASSRDRTNYGYTF

v_gene: TRBV5-6
abundance: -
d_gene: -
j_gene: TRBJ1-1
CDR3nt: TGTGCCAGCAGCCCTGACCCGCACGCGAGCGCGAACACTGAAGCTTTCTTT
CDR3aa: CASSPDPHASANTEAFF

v_gene: TRBV7-9
abundance: -
d_gene: TRBD2
j_gene: TRBJ2-1
CDR3nt: TGTGCCAGCAGCTTAGTAGGCCTAGCGGACAATGAGCAGTTCTTC
CDR3aa: CASSLVGLADNEQFF

v_gene: TRBV5-6
abundance: -
d_gene: -
j_gene: TRBJ2-1
CDR3nt: TGTGCCAGCAGCTCCAGGGTTATTATCTCCTACAATGAGCAGTTCTTC
CDR3aa: CASSSRVIISYNEQFF

v_gene: TRBV5-6
abundance: -
d_gene: TRBD2
j_gene: TRBJ2-5
CDR3nt: TGTGCCAGCAGCTACGAGGGGCGGGGGGGAGGAAGAGAGACCCAGTACTTC
CDR3aa: CASSYEGRGGGRETQYF

v_gene: TRBV10-3
abundance: -
d_gene: -
j_gene: TRBJ2-6
CDR3nt: TGTGCCATCAGTGAGTTCGGCAGGGGGGTTTCTGGGGCCAACGTCCTGACTTTC
CDR3aa: CAISEFGRGVSGANVLTF

v_gene: TRBV29-1
abundance: few
d_gene: -
j_gene: TRBJ1-5
CDR3nt: TGCAGCGTTGGGGGGGACAATCAGCCCCAGCATTTT
CDR3aa: CSVGGDNQPQHF

v_gene: TRBV5-1
abundance: many
d_gene: -
j_gene: TRBJ2-1
CDR3nt: TGCGCCAGCAGCTTGGTGTTAGCGTTTAATGAGCAGTTCTTC
CDR3aa: CASSLVLAFNEQFF

v_gene: TRBV7-2
abundance: many
d_gene: -
j_gene: TRBJ2-5
CDR3nt: TGTGCCAGCAGCCCCCGGGTGGCGAACCCCGAGACCCAGTACTTC
CDR3aa: CASSPRVANPETQYF